A selection of T cell receptor beta chains follows, all from one sample in a study of response to subunit inactivated influenza vaccine. A single record per CDR3 protein comes from TCRdb applying MiXCR to the RT-PCR reads. The data hold fewer than 650,000 distinct CDR3 sequences, with approximately 12% observed a single time. The sequencing here drew on PBMCs from blood, taken about 6 weeks after vaccination. The source is a man aged 45-60 years who received an inactivated influenza vaccine. Both conserved end residues are part of each CDR3. The D gene is left open where the match is weak. Clone size is given for some rows only: seen once, a few or many times, or a class if the clone is expanded.

J gene,V gene,clone size,D gene,CDR3 protein,CDR3 DNA
TRBJ2-1,TRBV20-1,many,TRBD1,CSAQGQGTFF,TGCAGTGCTCAAGGACAGGGTACGTTCTTC
TRBJ2-7,TRBV5-5,-,-,CASSLGGSFYSYEQYF,TGTGCCAGCAGCTTGGGAGGGTCCTTCTATTCCTACGAGCAGTACTTC
TRBJ2-1,TRBV12-3/TRBV12-4,-,-,CASSLGQGRTYNEQFF,TGTGCCAGCAGTTTGGGTCAGGGAAGAACCTACAATGAGCAGTTCTTC
TRBJ1-2,TRBV12-3/TRBV12-4,few,-,CASSYRDGSYGYTF,TGTGCCAGCAGTTACCGGGACGGATCCTATGGCTACACCTTC
TRBJ2-6,TRBV5-1,-,-,CASSPTRGGANVLTF,TGCGCCAGCAGCCCAACGCGGGGTGGGGCCAACGTCCTGACTTTC
TRBJ1-1,TRBV7-2,few,TRBD1,CASQRVPGGTEAFF,TGTGCCAGCCAAAGAGTTCCAGGGGGCACTGAAGCTTTCTTT
TRBJ2-2,TRBV12-3/TRBV12-4,few,-,CASSLGLTGNTGELFF,TGTGCCAGCAGTTTGGGGCTTACAGGGAACACCGGGGAGCTGTTTTTT
TRBJ2-7,TRBV5-1,-,TRBD1,CASRPGQAYEQYF,TGCGCCAGCAGGCCTGGACAGGCCTACGAGCAGTACTTC
TRBJ1-4,TRBV30,few,-,CAWSVRQKLFF,TGTGCCTGGAGTGTGCGGCAAAAACTGTTTTTT
TRBJ2-2,TRBV13,few,TRBD1,CASTYRRQGGTGELFF,TGTGCCAGCACCTATCGTAGACAGGGTGGGACCGGGGAGCTGTTTTTT
TRBJ2-7,TRBV7-2,many,-,CASSRDSFSYEQYF,TGTGCCAGCAGCCGTGACAGTTTCTCCTACGAGCAGTACTTC
TRBJ2-4,TRBV19,once,TRBD1,CASSIHPRQGDIQYF,TGTGCCAGTAGTATACACCCAAGACAGGGTGACATTCAGTACTTC
TRBJ1-2,TRBV12-3/TRBV12-4,many,-,CASSYMGYGYTF,TGTGCCAGCAGTTATATGGGGTATGGCTACACCTTC
TRBJ2-7,TRBV10-3,few,-,CAIGVDEQYF,TGTGCCATAGGGGTGGACGAGCAGTACTTC
TRBJ2-1,TRBV20-1,-,TRBD2,CSARGTSGRVSNEQFF,TGCAGTGCTAGAGGGACTAGCGGGAGGGTATCGAATGAGCAGTTCTTC
TRBJ1-1,TRBV5-1,few,-,CASSRAAQYIMNTEAFF,TGCGCCAGCAGCAGGGCAGCTCAATACATCATGAACACTGAAGCTTTCTTT
TRBJ2-5,TRBV12-3/TRBV12-4,few,TRBD2,CASSTRGGVQKGETQYF,TGTGCCAGCAGTACCCGGGGGGGGGTCCAAAAAGGAGAGACCCAGTACTTC
TRBJ1-4,TRBV12-3/TRBV12-4,few,TRBD1,CATRGRGQKEKLFF,TGTGCCACCCGGGGCAGGGGGCAGAAAGAAAAACTGTTTTTT
TRBJ2-1,TRBV27,-,-,CASSSLPLSSYNEQFF,TGTGCCAGCAGTTCTCTCCCCCTTAGCTCCTACAATGAGCAGTTCTTC
TRBJ1-5,TRBV7-2,-,-,CASSRGTLQGQPQHF,TGTGCCAGCAGCCGCGGGACGCTGCAAGGTCAGCCCCAGCATTTT
TRBJ1-2,TRBV4-2,few,TRBD1,CASSQDLPGGGGNYGYTF,TGTGCCAGCAGCCAAGATTTACCAGGGGGCGGAGGTAACTATGGCTACACCTTC
TRBJ2-7,TRBV6-1,-,TRBD1,CASSTLDRGGDEQYF,TGTGCCAGCAGTACCTTGGACAGGGGGGGCGACGAGCAGTACTTC
TRBJ1-1,TRBV29-1,few,-,CSVARSTEAFF,TGCAGCGTTGCTAGATCGACTGAAGCTTTCTTT
TRBJ2-3,TRBV29-1,few,-,CSVPKTGTQYF,TGCAGCGTCCCCAAAACGGGTACGCAGTATTTT
TRBJ2-7,TRBV24-1,few,TRBD2,CATSDARGGDYEQYF,TGTGCCACCAGTGATGCCCGCGGGGGAGACTACGAGCAGTACTTC
TRBJ2-7,TRBV7-9,-,-,CASRRRVSLPYEQYF,TGTGCCAGCAGGCGGCGGGTCAGTCTTCCCTACGAGCAGTACTTC
TRBJ2-7,TRBV5-1,many,-,CASSLEQGGYEQYF,TGCGCCAGCAGCTTGGAACAAGGGGGTTACGAGCAGTACTTC
TRBJ1-3,TRBV4-2,few,-,CASSQEDSSSGNTIYF,TGTGCCAGCAGCCAAGAGGACAGCAGCTCTGGAAACACCATATATTTT
TRBJ2-5,TRBV4-3,-,-,CASSQDVRGETQYF,TGCGCCAGCAGCCAAGATGTCAGGGGTGAGACCCAGTACTTC
TRBJ2-5,TRBV20-1,few,-,CSARDYLPSQETQYF,TGCAGTGCTAGAGATTACCTCCCCTCCCAAGAGACCCAGTACTTC
TRBJ2-7,TRBV4-1,-,TRBD2,CASSQGLAGGPAYEQYF,TGCGCCAGCAGCCAGGGACTAGCGGGGGGGCCCGCTTACGAGCAGTACTTC
TRBJ2-5,TRBV28,few,-,CASSRSFGTQYF,TGTGCCAGCAGCCGCAGTTTTGGGACCCAGTACTTC
TRBJ2-7,TRBV2,-,-,CASSASRGYEQYF,TGTGCCAGCAGTGCGAGTCGGGGCTACGAGCAGTACTTC
TRBJ2-3,TRBV4-3,few,TRBD1,CASSQDGQGGTDTQYF,TGCGCCAGCAGCCAAGATGGACAGGGGGGGACAGATACGCAGTATTTT
TRBJ2-2,TRBV27,few,-,CASSLYGPTNTGELFF,TGTGCCAGCAGTTTATATGGCCCTACGAACACCGGGGAGCTGTTTTTT
TRBJ2-1,TRBV2,-,TRBD2,CASSTTTVAGAVGNEQFF,TGTGCCAGTTCCACAACGACCGTAGCGGGGGCCGTGGGTAATGAGCAGTTCTTC
TRBJ2-7,TRBV28,-,-,CASSLQGEEYF,TGTGCCAGCAGTTTACAGGGCGAGGAGTACTTC
TRBJ2-5,TRBV24-1,-,-,CATSDTNPETQYF,TGTGCCACCAGTGATACTAACCCAGAGACCCAGTACTTC
TRBJ1-2,TRBV20-1,-,TRBD1,CSAVAGQGSYGYTF,TGCAGTGCTGTCGCCGGACAGGGTAGCTATGGCTACACCTTC
TRBJ2-3,TRBV5-1,few,-,CASSFPSGDTQYF,TGCGCCAGCAGCTTTCCCTCGGGAGATACGCAGTATTTT
TRBJ2-5,TRBV2,-,TRBD2,CASSERGLAGGPLQYF,TGTGCCAGCAGTGAACGCGGACTAGCGGGAGGTCCGCTCCAGTACTTC
TRBJ2-6,TRBV28,many,-,CASSFRGLPSGANVLTF,TGTGCCAGCAGTTTTCGGGGACTTCCCTCTGGGGCCAACGTCCTGACTTTC
TRBJ2-7,TRBV10-3,-,TRBD2,CAISATSGRATYEQYF,TGTGCCATCAGTGCCACTAGCGGGAGGGCCACCTACGAGCAGTACTTC
TRBJ2-2,TRBV20-1,many,TRBD2,CSASQLSGIGTGELFF,TGCAGTGCTAGCCAACTCAGCGGGATCGGCACCGGGGAGCTGTTTTTT
TRBJ2-3,TRBV6-4,-,-,CASSDSAYGTDTQYF,TGTGCCAGCAGTGACTCGGCATATGGCACAGATACGCAGTATTTT
TRBJ1-5,TRBV4-2,many,-,CASSQDWVGTGSGQPQHF,TGTGCCAGCAGCCAAGATTGGGTGGGAACAGGGTCTGGTCAGCCCCAGCATTTT
TRBJ2-1,TRBV18,many,TRBD1,CASSPFGQGLVNEQFF,TGTGCCAGCTCACCCTTCGGACAGGGGCTGGTGAATGAGCAGTTCTTC
TRBJ2-7,TRBV2,-,TRBD2,CASSEASGGYEQYF,TGTGCCAGCAGTGAAGCTAGCGGGGGCTACGAGCAGTACTTC
TRBJ1-5,TRBV6-1,few,-,CASSDRTPNQPQHF,TGTGCCAGCAGTGACAGGACCCCCAATCAGCCCCAGCATTTT